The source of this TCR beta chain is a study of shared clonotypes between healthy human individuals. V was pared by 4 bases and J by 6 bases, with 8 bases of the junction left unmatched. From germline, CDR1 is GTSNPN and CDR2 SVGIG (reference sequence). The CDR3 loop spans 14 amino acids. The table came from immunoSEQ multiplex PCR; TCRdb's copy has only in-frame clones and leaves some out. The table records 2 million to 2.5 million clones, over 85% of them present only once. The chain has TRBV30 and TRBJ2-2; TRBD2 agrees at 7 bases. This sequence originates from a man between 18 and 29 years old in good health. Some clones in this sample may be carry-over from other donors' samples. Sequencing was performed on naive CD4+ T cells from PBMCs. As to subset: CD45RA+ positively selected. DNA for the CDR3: TGTGCCTGGATTGGGGGAGGGCCCCCCGGGGAGCTGTTTTTT. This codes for CAWIGGGPPGELFF.